These 3 T cell receptor beta chains originate from one sample sequenced in a study of regulatory T cells in long-lasting Graves disease. Time point denoted: newly diagnosed GD, antithyroid drugs for less than 3 months. TCR sequences were obtained from RNA taken from PBMCs. Both iRepertoire HTBI primers and Arm-PCR of CDR3 regions were used to build the TCR beta libraries. MiXCR, applied by TCRdb to the multiplex PCR reads, yields one record per CDR3 protein. This sample yields 350,000 to 450,000 distinct CDR3 sequences, of which 15% are seen a single time; over 15% belongs to the top ten. Another study also made use of these data, one on T cells in Graves' hyperthyroidism and ophthalmopathy.

This specimen was peripheral blood mononuclear cells (PBMCs), taken at new diagnosis, from a patient treated with antithyroid drugs. The receptors originated from a woman in her 30s with Graves disease.

This clonotype was detected a few times. The rearrangement uses TRBV10-3 and TRBJ2-7, with 9 bases that match TRBD2. Trimming took 6 bases from V and 5 from J; bases not matched to a gene: 5. CDR1 is ENHRY and CDR2 is SYGVKD in the germline V gene. CDR3 length: 13 residues. CDR3 amino acids: CAIRGGRADEQYF. As DNA, the CDR3 is TGTGCCATCAGAGGCGGGAGGGCCGACGAGCAGTACTTC.

There are many counts of this clonotype. CDR3 residues: CASSLEGRGRTPGNEQFF. For the CDR3, the DNA is TGTGCCAGCAGCTTAGAGGGCAGGGGGAGGACTCCTGGAAATGAGCAGTTCTTC. The chain joins TRBV7-2 to TRBJ2-1, with D possibly TRBD1 on 7 matching bases. Trimming left V 1 base short and J 7 bases short, with 23 bases between. This CDR3 has 18 amino acids. Per germline, CDR1 SGHTA and CDR2 FQGNSA.

This clonotype occurred many times. The rearrangement joins TRBV20-1 to TRBJ1-1; D is unclear. Germline assignment: CDR1 DFQATT and CDR2 SNEGSKA (reference sequence). The CDR3 is made up of 10 amino acids. V lost 5 bases, J lost 11 bases, and 12 bases lay in between. The CDR3 is CSAESGHAFF. CDR3 coding DNA: TGCAGTGCTGAGTCGGGCCACGCTTTCTTT.